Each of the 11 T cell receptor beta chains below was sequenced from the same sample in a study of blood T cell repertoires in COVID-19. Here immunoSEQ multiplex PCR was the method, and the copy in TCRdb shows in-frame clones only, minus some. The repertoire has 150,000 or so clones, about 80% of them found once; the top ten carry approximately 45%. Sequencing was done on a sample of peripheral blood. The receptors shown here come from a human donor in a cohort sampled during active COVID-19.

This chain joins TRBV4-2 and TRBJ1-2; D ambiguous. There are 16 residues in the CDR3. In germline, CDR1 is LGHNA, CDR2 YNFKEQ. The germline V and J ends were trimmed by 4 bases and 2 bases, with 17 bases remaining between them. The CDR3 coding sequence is TGTGCCAGCAGCCGGCTAAAGGGAGCGGAGAACTATGGCTACACCTTC. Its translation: CASSRLKGAENYGYTF.

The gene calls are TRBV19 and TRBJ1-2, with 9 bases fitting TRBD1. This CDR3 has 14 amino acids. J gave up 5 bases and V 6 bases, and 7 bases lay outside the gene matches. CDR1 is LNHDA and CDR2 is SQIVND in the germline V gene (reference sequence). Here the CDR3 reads CASRGTGNTYGYTF. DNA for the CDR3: TGTGCCAGTAGGGGGACAGGGAACACTTATGGCTACACCTTC. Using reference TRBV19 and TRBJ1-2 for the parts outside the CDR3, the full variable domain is DGGITQSPKYLFRKEGQNVTLSCEQNLNHDAMYWYRQDPGQGLRLIYYSQIVNDFQKGDIAEGYSVSREKKESFPLTVTSAQKNPTAFYLCASRGTGNTYGYTFGSGTRLTVV.

The CDR3 DNA reads as TGTGCCAGCAGCCGAGACATCCCGAACACTGAAGCTTTCTTT. Its translation: CASSRDIPNTEAFF. This sequence joins TRBV11-3 and TRBJ1-1; D ambiguous. This CDR3 region has 14 residues. In germline, CDR1 is SGHNT, CDR2 YENEEA. The V and J ends lost 5 bases and 1 base respectively, with 11 bases between them.

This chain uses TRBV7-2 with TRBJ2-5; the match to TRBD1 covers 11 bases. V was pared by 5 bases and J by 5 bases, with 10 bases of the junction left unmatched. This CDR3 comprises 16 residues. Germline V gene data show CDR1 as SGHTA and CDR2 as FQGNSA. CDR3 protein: CASSERTGGAPETQYF. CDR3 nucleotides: TGTGCCAGCAGCGAACGGACAGGGGGCGCCCCGGAGACCCAGTACTTC. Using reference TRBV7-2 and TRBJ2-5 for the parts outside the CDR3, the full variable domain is GAGVSQSPSNKVTEKGKDVELRCDPISGHTALYWYRQSLGQGLEFLIYFQGNSAPDKSGLPSDRFSAERTGGSVSTLTIQRTQQEDSAVYLCASSERTGGAPETQYFGPGTRLLVL.

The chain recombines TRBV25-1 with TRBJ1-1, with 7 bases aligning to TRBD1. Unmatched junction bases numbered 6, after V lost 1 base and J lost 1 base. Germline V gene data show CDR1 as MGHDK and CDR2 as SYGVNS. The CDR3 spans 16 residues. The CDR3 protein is CASSELQGKGNTEAFF. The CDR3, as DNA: TGTGCCAGCAGTGAATTACAGGGGAAAGGGAACACTGAAGCTTTCTTT.

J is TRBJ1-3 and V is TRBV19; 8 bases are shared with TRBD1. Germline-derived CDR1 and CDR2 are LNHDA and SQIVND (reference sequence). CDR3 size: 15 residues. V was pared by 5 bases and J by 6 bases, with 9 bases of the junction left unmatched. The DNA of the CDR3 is TGTGCCAGTAGTGCGCCGGGACAGGCATTAAACACCATATATTTT. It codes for CASSAPGQALNTIYF.

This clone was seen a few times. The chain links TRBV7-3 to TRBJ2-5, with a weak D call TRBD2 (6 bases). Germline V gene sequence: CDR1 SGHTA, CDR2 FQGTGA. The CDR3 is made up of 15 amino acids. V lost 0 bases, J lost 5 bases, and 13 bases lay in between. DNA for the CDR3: TGTGCCAGCAGCTTAACCGGGCGGGGTCTGGAGACCCAGTACTTC. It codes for CASSLTGRGLETQYF.

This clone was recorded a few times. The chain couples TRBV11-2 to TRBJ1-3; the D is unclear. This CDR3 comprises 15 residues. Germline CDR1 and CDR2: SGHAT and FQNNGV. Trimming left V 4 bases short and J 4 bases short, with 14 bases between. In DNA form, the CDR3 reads TGTGCCAGCAGCTCTCGTGCGGTCGCCGGAAACACCATATATTTT. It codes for CASSSRAVAGNTIYF.

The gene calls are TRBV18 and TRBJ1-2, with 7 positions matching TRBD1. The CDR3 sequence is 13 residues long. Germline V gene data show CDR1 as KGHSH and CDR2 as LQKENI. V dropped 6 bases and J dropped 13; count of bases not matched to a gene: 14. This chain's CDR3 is CASSLPGQPTSTF. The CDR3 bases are TGTGCCAGCTCCCTTCCGGGACAGCCGACCAGCACCTTC.

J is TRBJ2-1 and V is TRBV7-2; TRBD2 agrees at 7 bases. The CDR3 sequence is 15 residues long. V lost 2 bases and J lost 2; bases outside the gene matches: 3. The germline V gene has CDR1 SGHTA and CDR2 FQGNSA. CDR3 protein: CASSLSSGTYNEQFF. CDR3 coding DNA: TGTGCCAGCAGCTTATCCAGCGGGACCTACAATGAGCAGTTCTTC.

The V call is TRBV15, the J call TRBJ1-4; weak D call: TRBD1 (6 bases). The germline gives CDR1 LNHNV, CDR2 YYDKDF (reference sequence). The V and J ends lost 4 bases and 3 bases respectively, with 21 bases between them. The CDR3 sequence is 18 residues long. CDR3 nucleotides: TGTGCCACCAGCAATTCCCTGGGGCAGGGGCGGGCTAATGAAAAACTGTTTTTT. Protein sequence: CATSNSLGQGRANEKLFF.